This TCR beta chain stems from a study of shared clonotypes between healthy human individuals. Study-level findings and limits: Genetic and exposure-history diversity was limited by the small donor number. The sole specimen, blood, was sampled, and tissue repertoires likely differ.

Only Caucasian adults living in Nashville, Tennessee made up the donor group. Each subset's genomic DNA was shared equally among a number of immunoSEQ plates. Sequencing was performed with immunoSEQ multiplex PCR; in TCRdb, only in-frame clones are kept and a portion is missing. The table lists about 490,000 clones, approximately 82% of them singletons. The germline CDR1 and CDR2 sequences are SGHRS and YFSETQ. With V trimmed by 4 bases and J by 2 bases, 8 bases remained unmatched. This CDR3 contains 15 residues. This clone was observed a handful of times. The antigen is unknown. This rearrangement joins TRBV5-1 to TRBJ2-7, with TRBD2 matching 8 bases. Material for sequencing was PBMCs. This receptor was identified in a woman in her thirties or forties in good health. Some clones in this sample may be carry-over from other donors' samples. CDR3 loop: CASSPGGGETYEQYF. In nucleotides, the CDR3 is TGCGCCAGCAGCCCGGGGGGGGGCGAGACCTACGAGCAGTACTTC.